Shown below are 5 T cell receptor beta chains from a single sample sequenced in a study of T cells in Graves' hyperthyroidism and ophthalmopathy. TCR beta CDR3 region amplification was performed from RNA transcripts. A set of HTBI primers served as the primers for a first-round RT-PCR of the TCR CDR3. TCRdb reprocessed the multiplex PCR reads via MiXCR and lists one record per CDR3 protein. The table lists under 400,000 distinct CDR3 sequences, 20% to 25% of them singletons. Sequencing was done on a sample of blood. The source is a man aged 50-59 years with Graves' hyperthyroidism.

This clonotype has a handful of counts. The J gene is TRBJ2-2, the V gene TRBV5-1; unclear D gene. The germline V and J ends were trimmed by 4 bases and 0 bases, with 13 bases remaining between them. The CDR3 contains 16 residues. CDR1 SGHRS and CDR2 YFSETQ come from the germline V gene. This CDR3 is CASSPDERANTGELFF. CDR3 bases: TGCGCCAGCAGCCCGGATGAGCGCGCGAACACCGGGGAGCTGTTTTTT.

This clonotype was counted ten times or more. The chain has TRBV2 and TRBJ2-7, with a possible D match to TRBD2 (6 bases). Germline-derived CDR1 and CDR2 are SNHLY and FYNNEI. The CDR3 contains 13 residues. The germline V and J ends were trimmed by 6 bases and 3 bases, with 12 bases remaining between them. In nucleotides, the CDR3 is TGTGCCAGCAGACCCATGGGGGGCTACGAGCAGTACTTC. Amino acid sequence: CASRPMGGYEQYF.

The chain recombines TRBV6-6 with TRBJ2-5; 7 bases line up with TRBD1. The CDR3 runs to 14 residues. V lost 2 bases and J lost 5; bases outside the gene matches: 5. The germline V gene has CDR1 MNHNY and CDR2 SVGAGI (reference sequence). The CDR3 DNA reads TGTGCCAGCAGTTACCAGACAGGGACCGAGACCCAGTACTTC. It yields the protein CASSYQTGTETQYF.

V and J are TRBV9 and TRBJ2-5; no clear D gene. This CDR3 is built from 16 residues. Trimming shortened V by 1 base and J by 2 bases, and 15 bases separated the two germline ends. Germline CDR1 and CDR2: SGDLS and YYNGEE. CDR3 bases: TGTGCCAGCAGCGTAAAGCCCTGGAGCTATCAAGAGACCCAGTACTTC. It encodes CASSVKPWSYQETQYF.

The sample holds many counts of this clonotype. The rearrangement links TRBV7-9 to TRBJ1-4; D possibly corresponds to TRBD1 (5 bases). Trimming shortened V by 1 base and J by 6 bases, and 9 bases separated the two germline ends. Germline assignment: CDR1 SEHNR and CDR2 FQNEAQ (reference sequence). The CDR3 is 14 amino acids. The CDR3 loop reads CASSLVGTDEKLFF. The CDR3 region has the DNA TGTGCCAGCAGCTTAGTGGGGACGGATGAAAAACTGTTTTTT.